The 22 T cell receptor beta chains below come from one sample, sequenced in a study of regulatory T cells in long-lasting Graves disease. Time point defined: newly diagnosed GD, antithyroid drugs for less than 3 months. RNA from PBMCs was the source of the TCR library. Arm-PCR with iRepertoire HTBI primers amplified the CDR3 regions for these TCR beta libraries. One entry per CDR3 protein, called by TCRdb with MiXCR from the multiplex PCR reads. The sample has fewer than 350,000 distinct CDR3 sequences; more than 15% are singletons. The input for sequencing was peripheral blood mononuclear cells (PBMCs), taken at new diagnosis, from a patient treated with antithyroid drugs. All receptors come from a female donor with Graves disease.

This clonotype has a count of ten or more. The chain recombines TRBV28 with TRBJ2-7; TRBD1 aligns across 8 bases. There are 14 residues in the CDR3. Trimming took 6 bases from V and 4 from J; bases not matched to a gene: 8. Germline CDR1 MDHEN, CDR2 SYDVKM. This CDR3 is CASSDRGRWYEQYF. For the CDR3, the DNA is TGTGCCAGCAGCGACAGGGGTAGATGGTACGAGCAGTACTTC.

This clonotype was observed at least ten times. This chain connects TRBV27 to TRBJ2-3; D possibly corresponds to TRBD2 (8 bases). This CDR3 spans 17 amino acids. Trimming left V 11 bases short and J 1 base short, with 25 bases between. Germline values: CDR1 MNHEY, CDR2 SMNVEV (reference sequence). The CDR3 DNA reads as TGTGCCCAGGGGGGTGGGATAGCGGGATCGCGCACAGATACGCAGTATTTT. Amino acids: CAQGGGIAGSRTDTQYF.

Details on this clonotype: The junction does not match germline at one end; this may be a read error. The chain combines TRBV11-2 with TRBJ2-5, with 8 bases that match TRBD2. Germline-derived CDR1 and CDR2 are SGHAT and FQNNGV. This CDR3 has 16 amino acids. The CDR3 loop reads CAISVPGLEKQETQYF. The CDR3 DNA is TGTGCCATCAGCGTCCCGGGACTAGAGAAACAAGAGACCCAGTACTTC.

This clonotype was found once. A much larger clonotype is one base distant, so this may be a read error. The rearrangement uses TRBV18 and TRBJ2-2; TRBD2 aligns across 12 bases. The CDR3 has 17 amino acids. Germline V gene sequence: CDR1 KGHSH, CDR2 LQKENI. Written as DNA, the CDR3 is TGTGCCAGCTCACCGCTAAGGACTAGCGGGAACACCGGGGAGCCGTTTTTT. It is translated as CASSPLRTSGNTGEPFF.

In regard to this clonotype: A much larger clone lies one base from this, so it may be a read error. The J gene is TRBJ1-1, the V gene TRBV5-1; tentative D call: TRBD1 (5 bases). There are 15 residues in the CDR3. CDR1 SGHRS and CDR2 YFSETQ come from the germline V gene. The CDR3 reads CANSFFSDSNTEAFF. CDR3 sequence (DNA): TGCGCCAACAGCTTCTTCTCCGACAGTAACACTGAAGCTTTCTTT.

This clonotype has ten or more counts. The chain recombines TRBV28 with TRBJ2-7; no clear D gene. Germline V lookup: CDR1 MDHEN, CDR2 SYDVKM. Trimming cost V 3 bases and J 7 bases, with 16 bases left between them. The CDR3 contains 14 residues. In DNA, the CDR3 is TGTGCCAGCAGTTTGGCCCCCCTGGGGTGGGAGCAGTACTTC. Translated: CASSLAPLGWEQYF.

As concerns this clonotype: It differs at one base from a far larger clone, so likely a read error. The rearrangement uses TRBV6-2 or TRBV6-3 and TRBJ1-1; D is possibly TRBD1 (5 bases). Germline CDR1 is MNHEY and CDR2 is SVGEGT. CDR3 length: 14 residues. With 2 bases removed from V and 7 bases from J, the gap between germline ends came to 14 bases. The DNA for the CDR3 is TGTGCCAGCAGTTACGGGGCAGGGAGAATTGAAGCTTTCTTT. It is translated as CASSYGAGRIEAFF.

Many counts were recorded for this clonotype. V is TRBV20-1 and J is TRBJ1-6; possibly TRBD1 for D (6 bases). Germline lookup yields CDR1 DFQATT and CDR2 SNEGSKA (reference sequence). Deletions cut 3 bases from V and 7 bases from J, with 16 bases between. The CDR3 runs to 15 residues. The CDR3 region has the DNA TGCAGTGCTAGGGATTTGCGGGGGCAGAATTCACCCCTCCACTTT. It yields the protein CSARDLRGQNSPLHF.

This clonotype has just a few counts. The V and J genes are TRBV19 and TRBJ2-5; D might be TRBD2 (5 bases). The CDR3 totals 13 residues. Trimming removed 4 bases from V and 3 bases from J, with 9 bases in between. CDR1 is LNHDA, CDR2 SQIVND, per germline (reference sequence). This chain's CDR3 is CASSTGVKETQYF. In DNA, the CDR3 is TGTGCCAGTAGTACCGGGGTTAAAGAGACCCAGTACTTC.

The rearrangement links TRBV30 to TRBJ2-5; D is ambiguous. Trimming removed 6 bases at V and 2 bases at J, with 10 bases between. Germline loops: CDR1 GTSNPN, CDR2 SVGIG (reference sequence). The CDR3 consists of 12 residues. CDR3 in amino acids: CACPFSQETQYF. CDR3 nucleotide sequence: TGTGCCTGCCCCTTCTCTCAAGAGACCCAGTACTTC.

This clonotype occurred many times. The V and J genes are TRBV18 and TRBJ2-1; 7 bases are shared with TRBD2. The CDR3 consists of 14 residues. The V gene's germline CDR1 is KGHSH and CDR2 LQKENI. J was trimmed by 8 bases and V by 3 bases; bases with no gene match: 7. DNA for the CDR3: TGTGCCAGCTCACCTGGGCTAGCGGTCGATGAGCAGTTCTTC. It codes for CASSPGLAVDEQFF.

This clonotype was counted many times. The chain carries TRBV20-1 and TRBJ2-3, with unresolved D. CDR1 is DFQATT, CDR2 SNEGSKA, per germline (reference sequence). V shed 5 bases and J shed 1 base, with 16 bases lying between them. The CDR3 totals 15 residues. The CDR3 DNA follows: TGCAGTGCTGCCGATGTAGGAAAAGGCACAGATACGCAGTATTTT. Amino acids: CSAADVGKGTDTQYF.

On this clonotype itself: With a far larger clone one base away, a read error is the likely cause. The rearrangement links TRBV2 to TRBJ2-3, with 9 bases that match TRBD2. The DNA end favors TRBJ2-7, so the J call may be wrong. The CDR3 is made up of 13 amino acids. Germline assignment: CDR1 SNHLY and CDR2 FYNNEI. The CDR3 nucleotides are TGTGCCAGCAGGGAGGGACTAGCAAAGGAGCAGTACTTC. As protein: CASREGLAKEQYF.

This clonotype appeared a few times. This chain connects TRBV5-1 to TRBJ2-1, with D unclear. Germline-derived CDR1 and CDR2 are SGHRS and YFSETQ. CDR3 length: 14 amino acids. Trimming shortened V by 4 bases and J by 8 bases, and 16 bases separated the two germline ends. The CDR3 is CASSLEHPRDEQFF. DNA for the CDR3: TGCGCCAGCAGCCTCGAGCACCCTAGGGATGAGCAGTTCTTC.

The chain joins TRBV5-1 to TRBJ2-7, with 8 positions matching TRBD1. The CDR3 runs 11 residues. Germline loops: CDR1 SGHRS, CDR2 YFSETQ. The ends lost 8 bases at V and 3 bases at J; junction bases unmatched: 1. The CDR3 sequence is CASGTGYEQYF. The DNA for the CDR3 is TGCGCCAGTGGGACAGGCTACGAGCAGTACTTC.

The rearrangement uses TRBV29-1 and TRBJ2-7; a possible D gene is TRBD2 (6 bases). Germline CDR1 SQVTM, CDR2 ANQGSEA. CDR3 length: 11 amino acids. V lost 1 base and J 12 bases, leaving 13 bases between the germline ends. The CDR3 loop is CSVEARDFLYF. CDR3 nucleotide sequence: TGCAGCGTTGAAGCCAGGGACTTCTTGTACTTC.

In its sample, this clonotype was seen many times. The V gene is TRBV5-1, the J gene TRBJ2-3, with D uncertain. Germline V CDR1 and CDR2: SGHRS, YFSETQ. Trimming shortened V by 0 bases and J by 3 bases, and 14 bases separated the two germline ends. The CDR3 consists of 16 residues. The CDR3 nucleotides read TGCGCCAGCAGCTTGGGACCGGGCGTGGAGACAGATACGCAGTATTTT. Its protein product is CASSLGPGVETDTQYF. The full variable domain, with the rest looked up from reference TRBV5-1 and TRBJ2-3, is KAGVTQTPRYLIKTRGQQVTLSCSPISGHRSVSWYQQTPGQGLQFLFEYFSETQRNKGNFPGRFSGRQFSNSRSEMNVSTLELGDSALYLCASSLGPGVETDTQYFGPGTRLTVL.

For this clonotype: A far larger clone differs by one base, so this is likely a read error. V gene TRBV7-8 combines with J gene TRBJ2-4; TRBD2 aligns across 10 bases. TRBJ2-1 matches the DNA end more closely, so the J call is doubtful. The CDR3 covers 16 residues. The V gene's germline CDR1 is SGHVS and CDR2 FQNEAQ. The CDR3 DNA reads TGTGCCAGCAGCTTGCCGAGCTGGCTAGCGGGAGTGGCCCAGTTCTTC. Residues: CASSLPSWLAGVAQFF.

In its sample, this clonotype was seen many times. V and J are TRBV12-3 or TRBV12-4 and TRBJ2-5; D remains ambiguous. CDR3 length: 11 residues. Trimming removed 5 bases at V and 4 bases at J, with 5 bases between. CDR3 nucleotide sequence: TGTGCCAGCAGTATCTTAGAGACCCAGTACTTC. Its protein is CASSILETQYF.

This clonotype turned up a few times. The V gene is TRBV7-2, the J gene TRBJ2-2, with 7 bases identical to TRBD2. Germline CDR1 is SGHTA and CDR2 is FQGNSA. The J segment lost 4 bases and the V segment lost 4 bases, leaving 9 bases of the junction unmatched. CDR3 length equals 16 residues. CDR3 protein: CASSSRALASTGELFF. In DNA, the CDR3 is TGTGCCAGCAGCTCCCGCGCACTAGCGTCCACCGGGGAGCTGTTTTTT.

This clonotype was counted between two and nine times. This chain joins TRBV7-9 and TRBJ2-1; 7 bases align to TRBD2. V was pared by 11 bases and J by 6 bases, with 7 bases of the junction left unmatched. The CDR3 has 12 residues. CDR1 and CDR2 from the germline V gene are SEHNR and FQNEAQ (reference sequence). CDR3 residues: CAASGGVNEQFF. In DNA form, the CDR3 reads TGTGCCGCATCTGGGGGGGTCAATGAGCAGTTCTTC.

This clonotype was seen ten or more times. The chain uses TRBV28 and TRBJ2-1; 7 bases fit TRBD2. The CDR3 has 15 residues. With 0 bases clipped from V and 9 bases from J, the junction kept 8 bases outside the gene matches. Germline V gene lookup returns CDR1 MDHEN and CDR2 SYDVKM. The CDR3 DNA reads as TGTGCCAGCAGTTTATGGGCGGGAGCCCGGGGTGAGCAGTTCTTC. Its protein product is CASSLWAGARGEQFF.